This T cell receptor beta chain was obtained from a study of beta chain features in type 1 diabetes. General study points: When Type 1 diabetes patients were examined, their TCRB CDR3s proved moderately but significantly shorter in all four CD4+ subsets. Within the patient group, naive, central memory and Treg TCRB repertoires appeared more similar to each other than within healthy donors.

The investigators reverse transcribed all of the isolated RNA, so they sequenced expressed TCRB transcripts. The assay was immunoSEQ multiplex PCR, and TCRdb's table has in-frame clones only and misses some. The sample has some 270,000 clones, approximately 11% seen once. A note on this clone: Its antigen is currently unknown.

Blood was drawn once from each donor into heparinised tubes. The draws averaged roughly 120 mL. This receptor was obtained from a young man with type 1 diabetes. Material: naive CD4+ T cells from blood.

Written as DNA, the CDR3 is TGTGCCAGCAGGTCGGGCGGGACAGGCTACCTCTACAATGAGCAGTTCTTC. It encodes CASRSGGTGYLYNEQFF. V and J are TRBV5-4 and TRBJ2-1, with TRBD1 matching 8 bases. This CDR3 contains 17 residues. Trimming removed 5 bases from V and 3 bases from J; junction bases left unmatched: 13. From germline, CDR1 is SGHNT and CDR2 YYREEE (reference sequence).